The 9 T cell receptor beta chains below all came from one sample that was sequenced in a study of shared clonotypes between healthy human individuals. This table comes from immunoSEQ multiplex PCR, and its TCRdb copy is limited to in-frame clones, with some not included. Of about 2.4 million clones listed, roughly nine tenths are singletons. Sequenced input: naive CD4+ T cells sorted from blood. Subset defined: CD45RA+ positively selected. These receptors all stem from a man between 18 and 35 years old in good health.

The rearrangement links TRBV19 to TRBJ2-3, with unresolved D. Germline V gives CDR1 LNHDA, CDR2 SQIVND (reference sequence). V lost 6 bases, J lost 4 bases, and 8 bases lay in between. The CDR3 extends over 12 amino acids. The CDR3 DNA sequence: TGTGCCAGTAGGTCGACTGCAGATACGCAGTATTTT. Its translation is CASRSTADTQYF.

J is TRBJ1-2 and V is TRBV18; no firm D call. Trimming removed 0 bases at V and 2 bases at J, with 10 bases between. Per the germline V gene, CDR1 is KGHSH and CDR2 is LQKENI. This CDR3 contains 15 residues. The CDR3 loop is CASSPPNWGNYGYTF. CDR3 sequence (DNA): TGTGCCAGCTCACCACCGAATTGGGGAAACTATGGCTACACCTTC. The full variable domain, rest sourced from reference TRBV18 and TRBJ1-2, is NAGVMQNPRHLVRRRGQEARLRCSPMKGHSHVYWYRQLPEEGLKFMVYLQKENIIDESGMPKERFSAEFPKEGPSILRIQQVVRGDSAAYFCASSPPNWGNYGYTFGSGTRLTVV.

The gene calls are TRBV6-1 and TRBJ2-7, with TRBD2 as a possible D gene (6 bases). The length of the CDR3 is 15 residues. V shed 4 bases and J shed 0 bases, with 13 bases lying between them. The V gene's germline CDR1 is MNHNS and CDR2 SASEGT. The CDR3 is CASSAWDGSSYEQYF. Here the CDR3 DNA reads TGTGCCAGCAGTGCGTGGGACGGGAGCTCCTACGAGCAGTACTTC.

The chain employs TRBV10-3 and TRBJ2-4; D gene unclear. The length of the CDR3 is 12 residues. Germline V gives CDR1 ENHRY, CDR2 SYGVKD. V was shortened by 8 bases and J by 5 bases, with 10 bases between the two germline ends. CDR3 in DNA: TGTGCCATCGGATCCGAAGAAAACATTCAGTACTTC. It yields the protein CAIGSEENIQYF.

The chain carries TRBV18 and TRBJ2-3; 12 bases fit TRBD2. Trimming took 5 bases from V and 3 from J; bases not matched to a gene: 6. The CDR3 length is 16 residues. Per the germline V gene, CDR1 is KGHSH and CDR2 is LQKENI. Here the CDR3 reads CASSRTSGAGTDTQYF. The CDR3 DNA is TGTGCCAGCTCAAGGACTAGCGGGGCAGGTACAGATACGCAGTATTTT.

In this sample, this clone turned up once. In the same sample, other DNA sequences code for this CDR3. The rearrangement links TRBV7-3 to TRBJ2-3; TRBD1 matches 7 bases. J was trimmed by 1 base and V by 3 bases; bases with no gene match: 4. The germline V gene encodes CDR1 SGHTA and CDR2 FQGTGA. The CDR3 sequence is 15 residues long. The CDR3 DNA sequence: TGTGCCAGCAGCTTGCTAGGGGGCGGCACAGATACGCAGTATTTT. It codes for CASSLLGGGTDTQYF. The full variable domain, with the rest looked up from reference TRBV7-3 and TRBJ2-3, is GAGVSQTPSNKVTEKGKYVELRCDPISGHTALYWYRQSLGQGPEFLIYFQGTGAADDSGLPNDRFFAVRPEGSVSTLKIQRTERGDSAVYLCASSLLGGGTDTQYFGPGTRLTVL.

The chain couples TRBV2 to TRBJ2-4; D may be TRBD1 (5 bases). This CDR3 has 16 residues. Germline assignment: CDR1 SNHLY and CDR2 FYNNEI. Trimming cost V 6 bases and J 0 bases, with 15 bases left between them. The CDR3 is CASRLQGILAKNIQYF. The CDR3 DNA is TGTGCCAGCAGGCTCCAGGGTATTCTAGCCAAAAACATTCAGTACTTC.

The chain recombines TRBV10-3 with TRBJ2-4; tentatively, D is TRBD1 or TRBD2 (5 bases each). V lost 6 bases to trimming and J lost 5 bases, with 11 bases between them. This CDR3 comprises 13 residues. CDR1 and CDR2 (germline): ENHRY, SYGVKD. The CDR3 DNA is TGTGCCATCAGCTCCGGGACGGAAAACATTCAGTACTTC. This encodes CAISSGTENIQYF.

The chain carries TRBV5-1 and TRBJ1-6, with 7 nucleotides matching TRBD1. The CDR3 runs 16 residues. Per the germline V gene, CDR1 is SGHRS and CDR2 is YFSETQ. The V and J ends lost 4 bases and 0 bases, in that order; junction bases with no gene match: 4. DNA of the CDR3: TGCGCCAGCAGCATTACAGGGGACTCCTATAATTCACCCCTCCACTTT. Its protein is CASSITGDSYNSPLHF.